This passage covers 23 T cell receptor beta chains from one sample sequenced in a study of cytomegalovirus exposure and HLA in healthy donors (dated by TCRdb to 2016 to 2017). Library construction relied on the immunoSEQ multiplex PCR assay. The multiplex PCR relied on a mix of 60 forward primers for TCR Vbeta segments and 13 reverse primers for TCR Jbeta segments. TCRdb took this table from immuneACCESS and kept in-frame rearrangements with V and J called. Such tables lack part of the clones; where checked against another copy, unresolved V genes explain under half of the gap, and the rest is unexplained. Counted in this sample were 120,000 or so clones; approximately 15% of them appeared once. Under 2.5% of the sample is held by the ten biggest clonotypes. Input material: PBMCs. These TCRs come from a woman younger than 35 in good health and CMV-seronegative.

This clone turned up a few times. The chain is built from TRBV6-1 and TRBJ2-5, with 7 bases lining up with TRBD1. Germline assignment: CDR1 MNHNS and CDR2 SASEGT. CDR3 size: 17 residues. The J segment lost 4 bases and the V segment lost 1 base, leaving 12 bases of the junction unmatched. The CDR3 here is CASSEGVSRGRLETQYF. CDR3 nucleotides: TGTGCCAGCAGTGAAGGGGTGAGCAGGGGGAGACTAGAGACCCAGTACTTC.

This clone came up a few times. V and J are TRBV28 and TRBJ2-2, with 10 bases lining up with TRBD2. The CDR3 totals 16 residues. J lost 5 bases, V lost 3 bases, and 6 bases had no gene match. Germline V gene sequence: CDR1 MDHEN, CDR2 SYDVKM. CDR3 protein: CASSLVPSGSTGELFF. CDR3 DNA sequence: TGTGCCAGCAGTTTGGTCCCTAGCGGGAGTACCGGGGAGCTGTTTTTT.

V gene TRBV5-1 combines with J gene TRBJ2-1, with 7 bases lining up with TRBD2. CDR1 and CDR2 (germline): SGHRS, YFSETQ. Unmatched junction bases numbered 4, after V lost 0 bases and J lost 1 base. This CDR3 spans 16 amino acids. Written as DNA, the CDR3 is TGCGCCAGCAGCTTGGGTCCCGGGAGGTCCTACAATGAGCAGTTCTTC. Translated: CASSLGPGRSYNEQFF.

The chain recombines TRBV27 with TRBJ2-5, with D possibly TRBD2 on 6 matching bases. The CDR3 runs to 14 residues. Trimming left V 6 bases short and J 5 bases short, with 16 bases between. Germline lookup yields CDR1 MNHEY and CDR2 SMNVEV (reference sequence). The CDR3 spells CASSRLGVGETQYF. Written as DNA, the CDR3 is TGTGCCAGCAGCAGACTAGGGGTGGGCGAGACCCAGTACTTC.

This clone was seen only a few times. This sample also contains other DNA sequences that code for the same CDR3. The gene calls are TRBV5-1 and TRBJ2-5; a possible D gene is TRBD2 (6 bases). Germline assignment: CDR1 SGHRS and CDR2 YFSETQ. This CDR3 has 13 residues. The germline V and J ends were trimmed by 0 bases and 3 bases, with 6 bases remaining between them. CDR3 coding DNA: TGCGCCAGCAGCTTGGGCGGGGAAGAGACCCAGTACTTC. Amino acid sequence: CASSLGGEETQYF.

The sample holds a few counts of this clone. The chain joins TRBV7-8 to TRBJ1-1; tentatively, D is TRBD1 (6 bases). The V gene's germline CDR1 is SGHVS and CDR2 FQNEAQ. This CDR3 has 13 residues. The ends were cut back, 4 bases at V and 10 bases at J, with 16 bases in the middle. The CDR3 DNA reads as TGTGCCAGCAGCTCCAGGGGTGTCGGCGGAGCTTTCTTT. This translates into CASSSRGVGGAFF.

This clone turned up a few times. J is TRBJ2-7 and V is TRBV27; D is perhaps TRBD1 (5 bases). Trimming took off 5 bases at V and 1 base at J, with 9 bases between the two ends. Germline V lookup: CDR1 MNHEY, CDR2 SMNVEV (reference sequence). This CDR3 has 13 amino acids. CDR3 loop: CASSPTASYEQYF. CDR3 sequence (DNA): TGTGCCAGCAGTCCGACAGCTTCCTACGAGCAGTACTTC.

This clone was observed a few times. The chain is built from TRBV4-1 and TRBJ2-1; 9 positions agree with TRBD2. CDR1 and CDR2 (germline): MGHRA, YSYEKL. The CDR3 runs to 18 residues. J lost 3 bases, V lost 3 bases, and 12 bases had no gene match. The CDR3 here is CASSHALRLAADYNEQFF. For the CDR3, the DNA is TGCGCCAGCAGCCACGCACTCCGACTAGCGGCCGACTACAATGAGCAGTTCTTC.

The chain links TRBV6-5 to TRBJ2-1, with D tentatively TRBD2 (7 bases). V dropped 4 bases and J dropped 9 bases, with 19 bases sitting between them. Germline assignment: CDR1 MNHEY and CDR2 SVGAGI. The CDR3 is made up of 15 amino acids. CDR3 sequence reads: CASSSHRARGGEQFF. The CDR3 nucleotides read TGTGCCAGCAGTTCCCATAGGGCTAGGGGGGGTGAGCAGTTCTTC.

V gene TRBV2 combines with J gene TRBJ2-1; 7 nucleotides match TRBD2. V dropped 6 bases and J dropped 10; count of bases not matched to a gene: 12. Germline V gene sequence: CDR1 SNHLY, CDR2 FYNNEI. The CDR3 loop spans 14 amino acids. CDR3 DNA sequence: TGTGCCAGCAGCACCTCTCCGGGAGGATTAGAGCAGTTCTTC. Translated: CASSTSPGGLEQFF.

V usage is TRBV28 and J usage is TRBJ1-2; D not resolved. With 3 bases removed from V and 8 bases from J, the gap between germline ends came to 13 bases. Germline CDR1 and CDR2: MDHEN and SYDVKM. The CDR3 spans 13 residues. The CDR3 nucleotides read TGTGCCAGCAGTTTTACGGCAGACTGGGGCTACACCTTC. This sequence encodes CASSFTADWGYTF.

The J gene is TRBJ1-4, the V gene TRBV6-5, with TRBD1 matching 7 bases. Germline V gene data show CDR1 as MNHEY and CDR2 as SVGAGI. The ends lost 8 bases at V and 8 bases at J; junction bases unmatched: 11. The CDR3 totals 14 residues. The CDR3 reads CASGDRVVREKLFF. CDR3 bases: TGTGCCAGCGGAGACAGGGTCGTGAGGGAAAAACTGTTTTTT.

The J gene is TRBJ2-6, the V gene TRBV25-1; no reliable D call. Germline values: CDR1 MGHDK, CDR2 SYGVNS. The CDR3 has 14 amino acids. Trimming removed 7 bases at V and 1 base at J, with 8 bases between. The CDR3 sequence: CASTPRSGANVLTF. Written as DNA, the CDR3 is TGTGCCAGCACCCCCAGGTCTGGGGCCAACGTCCTGACTTTC. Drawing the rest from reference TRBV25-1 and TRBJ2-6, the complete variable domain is EADIYQTPRYLVIGTGKKITLECSQTMGHDKMYWYQQDPGMELHLIHYSYGVNSTEKGDLSSESTVSRIRTEHFPLTLESARPSHTSQYLCASTPRSGANVLTFGAGSRLTVL.

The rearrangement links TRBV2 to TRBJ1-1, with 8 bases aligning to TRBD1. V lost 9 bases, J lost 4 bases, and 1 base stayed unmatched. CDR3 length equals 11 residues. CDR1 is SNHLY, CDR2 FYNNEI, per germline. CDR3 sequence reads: CASTGGTEAFF. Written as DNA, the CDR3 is TGTGCCAGTACAGGGGGCACTGAAGCTTTCTTT.

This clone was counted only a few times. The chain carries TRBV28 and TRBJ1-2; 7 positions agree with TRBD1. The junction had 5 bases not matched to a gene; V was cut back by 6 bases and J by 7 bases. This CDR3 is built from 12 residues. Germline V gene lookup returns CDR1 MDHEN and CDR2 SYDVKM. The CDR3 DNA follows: TGTGCCAGCAGCCCCGACAGGGCTGGCTACACCTTC. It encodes CASSPDRAGYTF.

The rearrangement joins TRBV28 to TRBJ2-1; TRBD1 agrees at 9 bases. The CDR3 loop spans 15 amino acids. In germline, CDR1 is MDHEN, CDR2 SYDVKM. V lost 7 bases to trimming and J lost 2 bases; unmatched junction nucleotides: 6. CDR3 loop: CASNLQGAPYNEQFF. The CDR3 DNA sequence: TGTGCCAGCAACTTACAGGGGGCCCCCTACAATGAGCAGTTCTTC.

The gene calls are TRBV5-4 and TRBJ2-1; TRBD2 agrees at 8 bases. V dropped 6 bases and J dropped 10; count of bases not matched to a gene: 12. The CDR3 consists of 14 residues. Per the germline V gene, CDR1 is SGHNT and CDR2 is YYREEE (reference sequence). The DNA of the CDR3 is TGTGCCAGCACCCCCCGGGAGGGGGGCAGGGAGCAGTTCTTC. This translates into CASTPREGGREQFF.

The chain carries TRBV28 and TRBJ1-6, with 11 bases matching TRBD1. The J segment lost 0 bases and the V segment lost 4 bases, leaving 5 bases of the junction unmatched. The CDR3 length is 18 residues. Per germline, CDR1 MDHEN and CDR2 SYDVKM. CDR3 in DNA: TGTGCCAGCAGTTCCCCCGGGACAGGGGGCTCCTATAATTCACCCCTCCACTTT. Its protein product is CASSSPGTGGSYNSPLHF.

Written as DNA, the CDR3 is TGTGCCAGCAGTTTTATTGCGGCGGGGGGACGAGTGGGGTACAATGAGCAGTTCTTC. Amino acids: CASSFIAAGGRVGYNEQFF. This chain connects TRBV28 to TRBJ2-1, with 8 bases aligning to TRBD2. After removal of 3 bases from V and 4 bases from J, the junction contained 17 bases not matched to a gene. The CDR3 totals 19 residues. The germline gives CDR1 MDHEN, CDR2 SYDVKM.

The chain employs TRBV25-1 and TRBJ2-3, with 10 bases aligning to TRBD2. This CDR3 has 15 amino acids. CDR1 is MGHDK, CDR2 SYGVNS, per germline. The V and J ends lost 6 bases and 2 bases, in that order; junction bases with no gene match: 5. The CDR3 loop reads CASRNSGGPTDTQYF. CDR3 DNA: TGTGCCAGCAGAAATAGCGGGGGGCCCACAGATACGCAGTATTTT.

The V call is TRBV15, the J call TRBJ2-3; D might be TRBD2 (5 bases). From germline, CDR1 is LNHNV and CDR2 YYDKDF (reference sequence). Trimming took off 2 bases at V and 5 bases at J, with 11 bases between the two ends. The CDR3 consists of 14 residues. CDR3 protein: CATSRNIGIDTQYF. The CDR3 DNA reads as TGTGCCACCAGCAGAAACATCGGGATAGATACGCAGTATTTT.

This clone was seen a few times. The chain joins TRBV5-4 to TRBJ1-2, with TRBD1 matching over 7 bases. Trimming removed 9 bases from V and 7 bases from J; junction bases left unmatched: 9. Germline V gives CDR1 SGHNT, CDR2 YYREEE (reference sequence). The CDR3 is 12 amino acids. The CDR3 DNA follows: TGTGCCACTTCGACAGGGCTAGCTGGCTACACCTTC. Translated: CATSTGLAGYTF.

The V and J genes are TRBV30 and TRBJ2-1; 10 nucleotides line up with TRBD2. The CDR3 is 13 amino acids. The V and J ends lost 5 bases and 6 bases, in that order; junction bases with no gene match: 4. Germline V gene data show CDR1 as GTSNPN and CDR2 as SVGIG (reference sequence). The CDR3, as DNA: TGTGCCTGGCGCAGCGGGAGGGTCAATGAGCAGTTCTTC. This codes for CAWRSGRVNEQFF.